A single sample gave rise to the 12 T cell receptor beta chains below, sequenced in a study of blood T cells in healthy people across ages. PCR was performed a second time for roughly 6 to 12 cycles using a sample-barcoded 5' primer and a J-beta primer mix. TCRdb reanalysed the 5' RACE reads using MiXCR and keeps one entry per CDR3 protein. The repertoire has 850,000 to 1,100,000 distinct CDR3 sequences, under 40% of them found once; the top ten carry roughly 13%. Sequencing input: blood. These receptors all come from a man between 18 and 35 years old in good health.

The chain couples TRBV12-3 or TRBV12-4 to TRBJ2-1; 7 bases match TRBD1. Trimming cost V 3 bases and J 12 bases; bases outside gene matches: 8. The CDR3 is made up of 13 amino acids. The CDR3 spells CASSLGQTVGQFF. The CDR3 coding sequence is TGTGCCAGCAGTTTGGGACAGACTGTAGGGCAGTTCTTC.

About this clonotype itself: A much larger clonotype is one base distant, so this may be a read error. Because the CDR3 is missing its conserved closing phenylalanine or tryptophan, this is likely a read error. This chain links TRBV12-3 or TRBV12-4 with TRBJ2-7; 7 bases are a match to TRBD1. The CDR3 covers 14 residues. The J segment lost 3 bases and the V segment lost 5 bases, leaving 7 bases of the junction unmatched. CDR3 loop: CASSPDRVYYEQYS. Here the CDR3 DNA reads TGTGCCAGCAGTCCAGACAGGGTCTACTACGAGCAGTACTCC.

The rearrangement links TRBV6-2 or TRBV6-3 to TRBJ2-7, with D possibly being TRBD1 (6 bases). V lost 0 bases, J lost 3 bases, and 9 bases lay in between. CDR1 is MNHEY, CDR2 SVGEGT, per germline. The CDR3 covers 14 residues. The CDR3 DNA reads TGTGCCAGCAGTTACTCTGAGGGGGACTACGAGCAGTACTTC. This gives the protein CASSYSEGDYEQYF.

The chain uses TRBV7-9 and TRBJ1-2; possibly TRBD1 for D (6 bases). The germline CDR1 and CDR2 sequences are SEHNR and FQNEAQ (reference sequence). V gave up 1 base and J gave up 7 bases, with 13 bases separating them. The CDR3 spans 14 residues. The CDR3 loop reads CASSLGSGGLGYTF. The CDR3 DNA reads TGTGCCAGCAGCTTAGGCAGCGGGGGCCTTGGCTACACCTTC. Based on the CDR3 plus reference TRBV7-9 and TRBJ1-2, the full variable domain is DTGVSQNPRHKITKRGQNVTFRCDPISEHNRLYWYRQTLGQGPEFLTYFQNEAQLEKSRLLSDRFSAERPKGSFSTLEIQRTEQGDSAMYLCASSLGSGGLGYTFGSGTRLTVV.

V gene TRBV10-3 combines with J gene TRBJ1-1; D is unresolved. Germline V gives CDR1 ENHRY, CDR2 SYGVKD. V lost 0 bases, J lost 0 bases, and 8 bases lay in between. The CDR3 has 15 residues. The CDR3 loop is CAISESGLLNTEAFF. In nucleotides, the CDR3 is TGTGCCATCAGTGAGTCCGGCCTACTGAACACTGAAGCTTTCTTT.

The chain is built from TRBV6-6 and TRBJ1-5; D may be TRBD1 (6 bases). The CDR3 loop spans 13 amino acids. V shed 9 bases and J shed 4 bases, with 13 bases lying between them. Per germline, CDR1 MNHNY and CDR2 SVGAGI (reference sequence). CDR3 in amino acids: CASGGAGNQPQHF. DNA of the CDR3: TGTGCCAGTGGGGGGGCAGGGAATCAGCCCCAGCATTTT.

V gene TRBV20-1 combines with J gene TRBJ2-7; 12 nucleotides line up with TRBD2. This CDR3 comprises 13 residues. Germline V gives CDR1 DFQATT, CDR2 SNEGSKA (reference sequence). V dropped 5 bases and J dropped 6; count of bases not matched to a gene: 5. In DNA, the CDR3 is TGCAGTGCTCGGACTAGCGGGACACGCGAGCAGTACTTC. Translation: CSARTSGTREQYF.

The chain links TRBV4-3 to TRBJ1-1; possible D gene TRBD1, 6 bases. The CDR3 runs to 18 residues. V was pared by 2 bases and J by 6 bases, with 25 bases between. CDR1 LGHNA and CDR2 YSLEER come from the germline V gene. The CDR3 region has the DNA TGCGCCAGCAGCCAATTTCCCCGGGACGCCCGAGGGGGATCTGAAGCTTTCTTT. It specifies CASSQFPRDARGGSEAFF.

This chain connects TRBV27 to TRBJ1-2, with D maybe TRBD1 (6 bases). The ends were cut back, 7 bases at V and 5 bases at J, with 20 bases in the middle. The germline CDR1 and CDR2 sequences are MNHEY and SMNVEV (reference sequence). CDR3 length: 15 amino acids. CDR3 nucleotides: TGTGCCAGCACCACAACCCCCGGGGGCATATATGGCTACACCTTC. It yields the protein CASTTTPGGIYGYTF.

The genes are TRBV20-1 and TRBJ2-3, with no clear D. The CDR3 runs 13 residues. Germline loops: CDR1 DFQATT, CDR2 SNEGSKA (reference sequence). Trimming removed 1 base from V and 4 bases from J, with 9 bases in between. The CDR3 sequence: CSARVVLSDTQYF. The CDR3 DNA sequence: TGCAGTGCTAGAGTTGTTTTATCAGATACGCAGTATTTT.

This clonotype was observed a few times. The chain links TRBV7-3 to TRBJ2-1, with 10 positions matching TRBD2. There are 15 residues in the CDR3. Looked up from germline, CDR1 is SGHTA and CDR2 is FQGTGA. Unmatched junction bases numbered 9, after V lost 5 bases and J lost 8 bases. In DNA form, the CDR3 reads TGTGCCAGCAGCCTAGTAGGGACTAGCGCCGATGAGCAGTTCTTC. The encoded protein is CASSLVGTSADEQFF.

To note about this clonotype: A read error may produce the germline difference seen at one junction end. The rearrangement uses TRBV4-3 and TRBJ2-1; TRBD2 matches at 10 bases. CDR1 LGHNA and CDR2 YSLEER come from the germline V gene. This CDR3 contains 18 residues. The CDR3 loop reads CASSQGVGSGGDYNEQLF. The CDR3 DNA reads TGCGCCAGCAGCCAAGGGGTGGGGAGCGGGGGGGATTACAATGAGCAGCTCTTC.